This TCR beta chain came from a study of T-cell reconstitution after alpha-beta-depleted transplantation in children. Overall study results and limits: Reportedly, only several hundred clones from non-depleted graft cells drove alpha-beta T-cell counts at about two months. The main origin of T-cell counts and diversity one year after transplant was newly produced T cells. The study traced high day-60 TCRbeta diversity in some patients to surviving recipient T cells and thymic progenitors.

This clonotype showed up just a few times. Its antigen remains unknown. The CDR3 length is 14 residues. Germline V gene lookup returns CDR1 DFQATT and CDR2 SNEGSKA (reference sequence). Deletions cut 1 base from V and 5 bases from J, with 14 bases between. Unique molecular identifiers tagged the TCRbeta library. TCRdb used MiXCR to reprocess the PCR reads, holding one entry per CDR3 protein. The data contain fewer than 1 million distinct CDR3 sequences, about 16% of them seen just once; the ten biggest clones take up approximately 5%. The receptor was derived from a male patient younger than 18 who had a stem cell transplant for acute lymphoblastic leukemia, so the T cells may come from the graft donor. The V gene is TRBV20-1, the J gene TRBJ2-5; D remains unclear. The sequences come from PBMCs, mostly from graft donor cells, collected 360 days after TCRalphabeta/CD19-depleted stem cell transplant. The CDR3 DNA reads TGCAGTGCTAGAGGTTGGGCGCGGTGGGAGACCCAGTACTTC. Residues: CSARGWARWETQYF.